The sample holds one count of the clone carrying this T cell receptor (beta chain). Adult Caucasians living in Nashville, Tennessee made up all of the donors. J was trimmed by 0 bases and V by 10 bases; bases with no gene match: 15. The germline gives CDR1 ENHRY, CDR2 SYGVKD. The CDR3 covers 16 residues. The data were produced by immunoSEQ multiplex PCR, yet TCRdb's version contains in-frame clones alone and is incomplete. The table lists roughly 1.5 million clones, around 98% of them singletons. The source of the sample is a study of shared clonotypes between healthy human individuals. About the research overall: In total, the donors were a couple of women and three men aged 18 to 49.

The sample was naive CD4+ T cells sorted from blood. As for subset: CD45RA+ positively selected. The source is a man aged 25 to 45 in good health. The chain links TRBV10-3 to TRBJ2-7; 7 nucleotides align to TRBD1. CDR3 sequence reads: CATSFPGTVSSYEQYF. In DNA form, the CDR3 reads TGTGCCACATCATTTCCCGGGACAGTGAGCTCCTACGAGCAGTACTTC.